A selection of T cell receptor beta chains follows, all from one sample in a study of cytomegalovirus exposure and HLA in healthy donors. TCRdb keeps only in-frame clones here, not all; method: immunoSEQ multiplex PCR. In the table there are 90,000 to 100,000 clones, roughly 76% of which are singletons. Source material: PBMCs. The receptor set was obtained from a woman aged 55-69 years in good health and CMV-seropositive. Each CDR3 is given with its conserved first and last residue. Each record gives: V gene, D gene, J gene, clone size, CDR3 DNA, CDR3 protein. The D gene is left open where the match is weak. For some rows the clone size is stated as once, few or many, or as a class when expanded; others skip it.

v_call: TRBV18
d_call: -
j_call: TRBJ1-5
clone_size: -
cdr3_nt: TGTGCCAGCTCACCACAACAGGGAAATCAGCCCCAGCATTTT
cdr3_aa: CASSPQQGNQPQHF

v_call: TRBV11-3
d_call: TRBD2
j_call: TRBJ2-1
clone_size: once
cdr3_nt: TGTGCCAGCAGCTGGGGACTAGCGCTTAGGGAAGAGCAGTTCTTC
cdr3_aa: CASSWGLALREEQFF

v_call: TRBV27
d_call: -
j_call: TRBJ1-1
clone_size: once
cdr3_nt: TGTGCCAGCAGTTTTGGGGGGGGCAATGAAGCTTTCTTT
cdr3_aa: CASSFGGGNEAFF

v_call: TRBV7-3
d_call: -
j_call: TRBJ2-1
clone_size: few
cdr3_nt: TGTTCCAGCAGCTTTGGGGCGGCCAATGAGCAGTTCTTC
cdr3_aa: CSSSFGAANEQFF

v_call: TRBV27
d_call: -
j_call: TRBJ2-7
clone_size: -
cdr3_nt: TGTGCCAGCAGCCCCGCGGGACAGACCTACGAGCAGTACTTC
cdr3_aa: CASSPAGQTYEQYF

v_call: TRBV28
d_call: -
j_call: TRBJ1-2
clone_size: -
cdr3_nt: TGTGCCAGCAGATCGACAGTCAACTATGGCTACACCTTC
cdr3_aa: CASRSTVNYGYTF

v_call: TRBV28
d_call: -
j_call: TRBJ1-2
clone_size: few
cdr3_nt: TGTGCCAGCAGTTCTTTGGGGGAGGGAGGCTACACCTTC
cdr3_aa: CASSSLGEGGYTF

v_call: TRBV10-3
d_call: TRBD2
j_call: TRBJ2-7
clone_size: -
cdr3_nt: TGTGCCACCTCGGGAGGATACGAGCAGTACTTC
cdr3_aa: CATSGGYEQYF

v_call: TRBV28
d_call: TRBD1
j_call: TRBJ1-5
clone_size: -
cdr3_nt: TGTGCCAGCAGACCCGGGACAGGGCGAAATCAGCCCCAGCATTTT
cdr3_aa: CASRPGTGRNQPQHF

v_call: TRBV30
d_call: TRBD1
j_call: TRBJ1-2
clone_size: -
cdr3_nt: TGTGCCTGGAGTGTAGACAGGGGATGGGGCTACACCTTC
cdr3_aa: CAWSVDRGWGYTF

v_call: TRBV27
d_call: -
j_call: TRBJ2-7
clone_size: -
cdr3_nt: TGTGCCAGCAGTTTAAAGGACTTTTCCTACGAGCAGTACTTC
cdr3_aa: CASSLKDFSYEQYF

v_call: TRBV6-5
d_call: -
j_call: TRBJ1-5
clone_size: -
cdr3_nt: TGTGCCAGCAGTTACCCAGGGCCTTATCAGCCCCAGCATTTT
cdr3_aa: CASSYPGPYQPQHF

v_call: TRBV9
d_call: -
j_call: TRBJ2-1
clone_size: -
cdr3_nt: TGTGCCAGCAGCGTATCCGGGGTCAATGAGCAGTTCTTC
cdr3_aa: CASSVSGVNEQFF

v_call: TRBV6-1
d_call: -
j_call: TRBJ1-6
clone_size: -
cdr3_nt: TGTGCCAGCAGTGAGTCCTTTAATTCACCCCTCCACTTT
cdr3_aa: CASSESFNSPLHF

v_call: TRBV28
d_call: TRBD1
j_call: TRBJ1-1
clone_size: -
cdr3_nt: TGTGCCAGCAGTTCGACAGGGGGATATGCTGAAGCTTTCTTT
cdr3_aa: CASSSTGGYAEAFF

v_call: TRBV5-1
d_call: TRBD1
j_call: TRBJ1-2
clone_size: -
cdr3_nt: TGCGCCAGCAGCTGGGACAGGAACTATGGCTACACCTTC
cdr3_aa: CASSWDRNYGYTF

v_call: TRBV6-6
d_call: -
j_call: TRBJ1-2
clone_size: -
cdr3_nt: TGTGCCAGCAGTCCGACAGACCTCTATGGCTACACCTTC
cdr3_aa: CASSPTDLYGYTF

v_call: TRBV15
d_call: -
j_call: TRBJ2-1
clone_size: -
cdr3_nt: TGTGCCACCAGCAGAGATCCGGGTGGCAGGGGTGATAATGAGCAGTTCTTC
cdr3_aa: CATSRDPGGRGDNEQFF

v_call: TRBV4-2
d_call: -
j_call: TRBJ2-7
clone_size: once
cdr3_nt: TGTGCCAGCAGCCAAGATGGAGGCTACGAGCAGTACTTC
cdr3_aa: CASSQDGGYEQYF

v_call: TRBV28
d_call: TRBD2
j_call: TRBJ2-1
clone_size: few
cdr3_nt: TGTGCCAGCGGACTAGCGGGAGGGCCCTCCTACAATGAGCAGTTCTTC
cdr3_aa: CASGLAGGPSYNEQFF

v_call: TRBV9
d_call: TRBD1
j_call: TRBJ2-3
clone_size: -
cdr3_nt: TGTGCCAGCAGCCCAAGAACAGGGGGGACAGATACGCAGTATTTT
cdr3_aa: CASSPRTGGTDTQYF

v_call: TRBV6-6
d_call: -
j_call: TRBJ1-3
clone_size: -
cdr3_nt: TGTGCCAGCTCCCCACAGGGATTCGGTGGAAACACCATATATTTT
cdr3_aa: CASSPQGFGGNTIYF

v_call: TRBV10-3
d_call: TRBD2
j_call: TRBJ2-7
clone_size: -
cdr3_nt: TGTGCCACCGGACTAGCGGGAGTACCCGAGCAGTACTTC
cdr3_aa: CATGLAGVPEQYF

v_call: TRBV5-4
d_call: -
j_call: TRBJ2-5
clone_size: -
cdr3_nt: TGTGCCAGCAGCCCCTTCACCGGGGAGACCCAGTACTTC
cdr3_aa: CASSPFTGETQYF

v_call: TRBV30
d_call: TRBD1
j_call: TRBJ1-5
clone_size: -
cdr3_nt: TGTGCCTGGAGGTCCGGGACAGGGGGCTTTCAGCCCCAGCATTTT
cdr3_aa: CAWRSGTGGFQPQHF

v_call: TRBV10-3
d_call: -
j_call: TRBJ1-5
clone_size: -
cdr3_nt: TGTGCCATCAGTGAAGGGGGGGGGACTCAGCCCCAGCATTTT
cdr3_aa: CAISEGGGTQPQHF

v_call: TRBV11-2
d_call: -
j_call: TRBJ2-7
clone_size: -
cdr3_nt: TGTGCCAGCAGCTTAGCGGGACAATCCTCCGCCGAGCAGTACTTC
cdr3_aa: CASSLAGQSSAEQYF

v_call: TRBV9
d_call: TRBD1
j_call: TRBJ2-1
clone_size: few
cdr3_nt: TGTGCCAGCAGCGTACGAGATTCAGGGGGTGAGCAGTTCTTC
cdr3_aa: CASSVRDSGGEQFF

v_call: TRBV6-6
d_call: TRBD1
j_call: TRBJ2-7
clone_size: -
cdr3_nt: TGTGCCAGCAGCTCTAGACAGGGGACCTACGAGCAGTACTTC
cdr3_aa: CASSSRQGTYEQYF

v_call: TRBV2
d_call: TRBD1
j_call: TRBJ1-1
clone_size: -
cdr3_nt: TGTGCCAGCAGTGCCGGGACAGGCGGACTCGTGAACACTGAAGCTTTCTTT
cdr3_aa: CASSAGTGGLVNTEAFF

v_call: TRBV6-5
d_call: -
j_call: TRBJ2-3
clone_size: -
cdr3_nt: TGTGCCAGCAGTACGGACAGCTACACAGATACGCAGTATTTT
cdr3_aa: CASSTDSYTDTQYF

v_call: TRBV5-6
d_call: TRBD2
j_call: TRBJ2-3
clone_size: -
cdr3_nt: TGTGCCAGCACCTCAGCGGGGGGATCAACAGATACGCAGTATTTT
cdr3_aa: CASTSAGGSTDTQYF

v_call: TRBV6-4
d_call: TRBD1
j_call: TRBJ2-1
clone_size: -
cdr3_nt: TGTGCCAGCACTCGGACAGGGGCCCTCTACAATGAGCAGTTCTTC
cdr3_aa: CASTRTGALYNEQFF

v_call: TRBV6-6
d_call: TRBD1
j_call: TRBJ2-5
clone_size: many
cdr3_nt: TGTGCCACACATGTCCTAGGGACAGAAGAGACCCAGTACTTC
cdr3_aa: CATHVLGTEETQYF

v_call: TRBV5-1
d_call: TRBD1
j_call: TRBJ1-1
clone_size: -
cdr3_nt: TGCGCCAGCAGCTTGGCCACGACAGGGGGCACTGAAGCTTTCTTT
cdr3_aa: CASSLATTGGTEAFF

v_call: TRBV5-1
d_call: -
j_call: TRBJ1-1
clone_size: -
cdr3_nt: TGCGCCAGCGGGGAGGGGACTGAAGCTTTCTTT
cdr3_aa: CASGEGTEAFF

v_call: TRBV7-9
d_call: -
j_call: TRBJ1-1
clone_size: few
cdr3_nt: TGTGCCAGCAGCTTAGTGGCGGAGTCCGAAGCTTTCTTT
cdr3_aa: CASSLVAESEAFF

v_call: TRBV10-3
d_call: TRBD1
j_call: TRBJ2-3
clone_size: -
cdr3_nt: TGTGCCACCCACCGGGACAGGGGGCGGGATGTAAATACGCAGTATTTT
cdr3_aa: CATHRDRGRDVNTQYF

v_call: TRBV6-6
d_call: TRBD1
j_call: TRBJ2-7
clone_size: few
cdr3_nt: TGTGCCAGCAGCCATGGGACAGGGCAAACCTACGAGCAGTACTTC
cdr3_aa: CASSHGTGQTYEQYF

v_call: TRBV29-1
d_call: TRBD1
j_call: TRBJ1-2
clone_size: -
cdr3_nt: TGCAGCGTTGGTTCCGGGACAGGGGGCAGCGATGGCTACACCTTC
cdr3_aa: CSVGSGTGGSDGYTF

v_call: TRBV12-5
d_call: -
j_call: TRBJ1-1
clone_size: -
cdr3_nt: TGTGCTAGTGGTCTCGGTTCAGGGGCGAACACTGAAGCTTTCTTT
cdr3_aa: CASGLGSGANTEAFF

v_call: TRBV28
d_call: TRBD1
j_call: TRBJ1-2
clone_size: -
cdr3_nt: TGTGCCAGCAGTTGGGGACAGGGAACGGACTATGGCTACACCTTC
cdr3_aa: CASSWGQGTDYGYTF

v_call: TRBV6-1
d_call: TRBD1
j_call: TRBJ2-4
clone_size: -
cdr3_nt: TGTGCCAGCTGGACAGGCCTAGCCAAAAACATTCAGTACTTC
cdr3_aa: CASWTGLAKNIQYF

v_call: TRBV19
d_call: -
j_call: TRBJ1-1
clone_size: -
cdr3_nt: TGTGCCAGTAGCAGGGGAAGAAACACTGAAGCTTTCTTT
cdr3_aa: CASSRGRNTEAFF

v_call: TRBV5-4
d_call: -
j_call: TRBJ1-1
clone_size: -
cdr3_nt: TGTGCCAGCAGTATGGGGGGTGGGATGAACACTGAAGCTTTCTTT
cdr3_aa: CASSMGGGMNTEAFF

v_call: TRBV9
d_call: TRBD2
j_call: TRBJ2-1
clone_size: -
cdr3_nt: TGTGCCAGCAGCGTAGATCTAGCGGGCTCTACTGAGCAGTTCTTC
cdr3_aa: CASSVDLAGSTEQFF

v_call: TRBV19
d_call: TRBD2
j_call: TRBJ2-5
clone_size: -
cdr3_nt: TGTGCCAGTAGGAGGACTAGCGTAGACCAAGAGACCCAGTACTTC
cdr3_aa: CASRRTSVDQETQYF

v_call: TRBV19
d_call: TRBD1
j_call: TRBJ1-1
clone_size: -
cdr3_nt: TGTGCCAGTAGTTCCCCAGGACAGGGATGGAGCACTGAAGCTTTCTTT
cdr3_aa: CASSSPGQGWSTEAFF

v_call: TRBV5-6
d_call: TRBD1
j_call: TRBJ1-4
clone_size: -
cdr3_nt: TGTGCCAGCAGCTTGGGGACAGGGAATGAAAAACTGTTTTTT
cdr3_aa: CASSLGTGNEKLFF

v_call: TRBV5-5
d_call: -
j_call: TRBJ2-7
clone_size: -
cdr3_nt: TGTGCCAGCAGCTTGGACAGGGGGGGGGCCGGCATATTC
cdr3_aa: CASSLDRGGAGIF

v_call: TRBV6-5
d_call: TRBD1
j_call: TRBJ2-7
clone_size: -
cdr3_nt: TGTGCCAGCAGGCCCGACAGGGGACCTCTCTACGAGCAGTACTTC
cdr3_aa: CASRPDRGPLYEQYF

v_call: TRBV5-1
d_call: -
j_call: TRBJ2-3
clone_size: -
cdr3_nt: TGCGCCAGCAGTTGGCAGGGGACCTCTAGCACAGATACGCAGTATTTT
cdr3_aa: CASSWQGTSSTDTQYF

v_call: TRBV7-9
d_call: -
j_call: TRBJ2-2
clone_size: -
cdr3_nt: TGTGCCAGCAGCCCATGGCAGGACACCGGGGAGCTGTTTTTT
cdr3_aa: CASSPWQDTGELFF

v_call: TRBV6-4
d_call: -
j_call: TRBJ2-2
clone_size: -
cdr3_nt: TGTGCCAGCAGCCCCGGGATAGTCGCTGGCACCGGGGAGCTGTTTTTT
cdr3_aa: CASSPGIVAGTGELFF

v_call: TRBV7-2
d_call: TRBD1
j_call: TRBJ2-5
clone_size: -
cdr3_nt: TGTGCCAGCAGCTCGACCGGGACAGGGGGCCTGGAGACCCAGTACTTC
cdr3_aa: CASSSTGTGGLETQYF

v_call: TRBV30
d_call: -
j_call: TRBJ1-1
clone_size: -
cdr3_nt: TGTGCCTGGAGTTGGCAGGAAGGCACTGAAGCTTTCTTT
cdr3_aa: CAWSWQEGTEAFF

v_call: TRBV18
d_call: TRBD1
j_call: TRBJ2-3
clone_size: -
cdr3_nt: TGTGCCAGCTCACGAACAGGGGAACCCACAGATACGCAGTATTTT
cdr3_aa: CASSRTGEPTDTQYF